These T cell receptor beta chains were read from a single sample in a study of HIV-infected patients and healthy controls. A single record per CDR3 protein comes from TCRdb applying MiXCR to the 5' RACE reads. Among about 8,600 distinct CDR3 sequences listed, approximately 7.9% were seen once. Here the sequenced sample was blood, taken during antiretroviral therapy. The receptors originated from an adult with HIV infection. The CDR3 runs from the conserved cysteine through the conserved F or W. D genes are given only for firm matches. Clone size appears in some rows only: once, few, many, or a class for an expanded clone.

D	J	V	size	DNA	CDR3
.	TRBJ2-3	TRBV7-9	medium-sized	TGTGCCAGCAGCTTAGTTACCGTAAGCACAGATACGCAGTATTTT	CASSLVTVSTDTQYF
.	TRBJ1-1	TRBV10-3	many	TGTGCCATCAGTGAGTCCATGGATATGGACACTGAAGCTTTCTTT	CAISESMDMDTEAFF
.	TRBJ2-3	TRBV6-6	medium-sized	TGTGCCAGCAGTTACCCACATGCTACAGATACGCAGTATTTT	CASSYPHATDTQYF
.	TRBJ1-1	TRBV30	many	TGTGCCTGGAGTAAGGGGGATTGGGACACTGAAGCTTTCTTT	CAWSKGDWDTEAFF
TRBD1	TRBJ1-4	TRBV7-3	medium-sized	TGTGCCAGCAGCCTTACAGGGGCCACGTCTGAAAAACTGTTTTTT	CASSLTGATSEKLFF
.	TRBJ2-3	TRBV5-1	many	TGCGCCAGCAGCTTCAACACAGATACGCAGTATTTT	CASSFNTDTQYF
.	TRBJ1-1	TRBV7-9	medium-sized	TGTGCCAGCAGCTTGTGGTCAGAGGAAGCTTTCTTT	CASSLWSEEAFF
.	TRBJ1-1	TRBV6-5	many	TGTGCCAGCAGTTACTCCGGGGTATCACCCACTGAAGCTTTCTTT	CASSYSGVSPTEAFF
.	TRBJ1-2	TRBV14	many	TGTGCCAGCAGCCCGATGGAGGGCGACACTAACTATGGCTACACCTTC	CASSPMEGDTNYGYTF
.	TRBJ2-5	TRBV9	many	TGTGCCAGCAGCGTAGGCCAGTACCAAGAGACCCAGTACTTC	CASSVGQYQETQYF
.	TRBJ1-1	TRBV3-1	few	TGTGCCAGCAGCCAAGGTTACATGAACACTGAAGCTTTCTTT	CASSQGYMNTEAFF
.	TRBJ1-6	TRBV14	.	TGTGCCAGCAGCCCGAGAAAGGGGAGATATTCACCCCTCCACTTT	CASSPRKGRYSPLHF
.	TRBJ2-5	TRBV4-1	many	TGCGCCAGCAGCCAAGCAATTACGGAGACCCAGTACTTC	CASSQAITETQYF
.	TRBJ1-1	TRBV3-1	medium-sized	TGTGCCAGCAGCCAAGATACAGACACTGAAGCTTTCTTT	CASSQDTDTEAFF
TRBD1	TRBJ1-1	TRBV5-6	medium-sized	TGTGCCAGCAGCGCCAGGGGGGGTCTCCTGAACACTGAAGCTTTCTTT	CASSARGGLLNTEAFF
.	TRBJ2-3	TRBV5-4	medium-sized	TGTGCCAGCAGCTTGGTATCGGATCCTAGCACAGATACGCAGTATTTT	CASSLVSDPSTDTQYF
.	TRBJ2-3	TRBV4-1	many	TGCGCCAGCAGCCTGGGGGGCCGCACAGATACGCAGTATTTT	CASSLGGRTDTQYF
TRBD1	TRBJ1-1	TRBV14	many	TGTGCCAGCAGCGCAGACAGGGGTTTGGCCACTGAAGCTTTCTTT	CASSADRGLATEAFF
.	TRBJ2-1	TRBV6-5	medium-sized	TGTGCCAGCACTGGTTCCGGATCCGTCAATGAGCAGTTCTTC	CASTGSGSVNEQFF
.	TRBJ1-5	TRBV7-2	medium-sized	TGTGCCAGCAGCTTACAGGGCGGGGATCAGCCCCAGCATTTT	CASSLQGGDQPQHF
.	TRBJ2-2	TRBV10-3	many	TGTGCCATCAGCCGGAGTGACGCCGGGGAGCTGTTTTTT	CAISRSDAGELFF